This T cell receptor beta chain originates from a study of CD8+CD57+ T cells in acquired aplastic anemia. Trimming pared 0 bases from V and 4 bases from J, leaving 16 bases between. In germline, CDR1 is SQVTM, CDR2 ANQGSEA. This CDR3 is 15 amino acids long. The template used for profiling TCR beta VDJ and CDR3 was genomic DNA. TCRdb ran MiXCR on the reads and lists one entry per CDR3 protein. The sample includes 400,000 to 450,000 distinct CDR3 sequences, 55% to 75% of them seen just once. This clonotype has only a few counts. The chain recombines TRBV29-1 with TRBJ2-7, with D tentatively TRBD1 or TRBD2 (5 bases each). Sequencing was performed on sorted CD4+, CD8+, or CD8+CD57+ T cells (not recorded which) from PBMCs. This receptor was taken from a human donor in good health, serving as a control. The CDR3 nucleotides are TGCAGCGTTGAAGAGTATAGGGACGGTTGGTACGAGCAGTACTTC. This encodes CSVEEYRDGWYEQYF.